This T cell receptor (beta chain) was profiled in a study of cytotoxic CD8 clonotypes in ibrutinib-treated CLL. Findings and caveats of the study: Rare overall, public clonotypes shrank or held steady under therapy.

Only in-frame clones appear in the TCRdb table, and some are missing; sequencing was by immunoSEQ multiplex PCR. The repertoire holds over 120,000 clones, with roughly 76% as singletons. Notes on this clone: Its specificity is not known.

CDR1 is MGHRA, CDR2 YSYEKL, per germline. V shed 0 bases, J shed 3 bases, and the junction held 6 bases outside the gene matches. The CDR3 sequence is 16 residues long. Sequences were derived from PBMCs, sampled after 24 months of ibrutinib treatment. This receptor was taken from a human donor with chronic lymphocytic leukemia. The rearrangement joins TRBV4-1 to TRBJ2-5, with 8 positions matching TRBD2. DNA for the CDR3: TGCGCCAGCAGCCAAGAGCTAGCGGGTCTAAAAGAGACCCAGTACTTC. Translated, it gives CASSQELAGLKETQYF.